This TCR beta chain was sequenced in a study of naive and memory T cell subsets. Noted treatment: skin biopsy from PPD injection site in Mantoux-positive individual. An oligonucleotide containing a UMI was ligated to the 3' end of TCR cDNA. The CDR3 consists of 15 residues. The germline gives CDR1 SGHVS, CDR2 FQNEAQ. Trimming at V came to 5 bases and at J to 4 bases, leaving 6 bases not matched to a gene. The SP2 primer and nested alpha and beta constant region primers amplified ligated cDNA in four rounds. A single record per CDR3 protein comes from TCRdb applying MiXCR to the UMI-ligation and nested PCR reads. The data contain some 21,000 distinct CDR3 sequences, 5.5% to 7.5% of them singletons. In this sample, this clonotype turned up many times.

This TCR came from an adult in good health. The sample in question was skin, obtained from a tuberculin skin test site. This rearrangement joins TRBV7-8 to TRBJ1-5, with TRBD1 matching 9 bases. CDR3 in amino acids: CASSVRDRVNQPQHF. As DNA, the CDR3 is TGTGCCAGCAGCGTCCGGGACAGGGTAAATCAGCCCCAGCATTTT.